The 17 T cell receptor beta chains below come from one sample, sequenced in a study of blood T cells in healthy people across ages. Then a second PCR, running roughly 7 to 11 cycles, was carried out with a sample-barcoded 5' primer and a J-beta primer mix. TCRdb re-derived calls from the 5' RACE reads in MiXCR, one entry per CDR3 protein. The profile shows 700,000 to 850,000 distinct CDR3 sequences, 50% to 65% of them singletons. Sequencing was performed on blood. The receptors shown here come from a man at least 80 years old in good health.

CDR3 sequence (DNA): TGTGCCAGCAGCCAAGACGGCCCTATTCAGTATTTT. This codes for CASSQDGPIQYF. The rearrangement joins TRBV4-2 to TRBJ2-3; no clear D gene. Trimming took off 0 bases at V and 12 bases at J, with 10 bases between the two ends. The CDR3 spans 12 residues. Germline-derived CDR1 and CDR2 are LGHNA and YNFKEQ.

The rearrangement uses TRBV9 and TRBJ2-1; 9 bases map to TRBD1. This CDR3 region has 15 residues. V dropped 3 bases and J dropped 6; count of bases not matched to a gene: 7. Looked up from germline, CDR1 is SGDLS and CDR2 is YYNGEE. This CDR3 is CASSGRDRDLNEQFF. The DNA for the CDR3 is TGTGCCAGCAGCGGCCGGGACAGGGATCTCAATGAGCAGTTCTTC.

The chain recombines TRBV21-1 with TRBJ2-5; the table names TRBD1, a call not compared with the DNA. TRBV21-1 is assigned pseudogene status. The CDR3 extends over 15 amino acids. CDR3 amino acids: CASSKGQASHWAQYF. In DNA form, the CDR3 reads TGTGCCAGCAGCAAGGGACAGGCATCACACTGGGCCCAGTACTTC.

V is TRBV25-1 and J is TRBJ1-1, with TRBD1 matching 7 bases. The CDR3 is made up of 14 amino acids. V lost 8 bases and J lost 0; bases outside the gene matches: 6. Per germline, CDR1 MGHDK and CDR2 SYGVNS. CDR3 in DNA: TGTGCCAGCCTGTCCAGGGGGGTGAACACTGAAGCTTTCTTT. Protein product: CASLSRGVNTEAFF.

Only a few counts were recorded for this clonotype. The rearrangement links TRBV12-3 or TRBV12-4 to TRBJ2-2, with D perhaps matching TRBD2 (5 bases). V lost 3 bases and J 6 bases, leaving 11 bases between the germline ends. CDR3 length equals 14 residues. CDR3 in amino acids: CASSLLADAGELFF. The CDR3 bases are TGTGCCAGCAGTTTGCTAGCTGATGCCGGGGAGCTGTTTTTT.

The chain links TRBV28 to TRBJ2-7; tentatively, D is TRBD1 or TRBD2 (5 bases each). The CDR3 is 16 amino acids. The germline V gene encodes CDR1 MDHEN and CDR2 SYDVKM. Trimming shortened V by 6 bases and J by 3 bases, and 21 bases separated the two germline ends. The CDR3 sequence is CASRGYSADGGYEQYF. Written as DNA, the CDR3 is TGTGCCAGCAGAGGGTACTCAGCGGATGGGGGCTACGAGCAGTACTTC.

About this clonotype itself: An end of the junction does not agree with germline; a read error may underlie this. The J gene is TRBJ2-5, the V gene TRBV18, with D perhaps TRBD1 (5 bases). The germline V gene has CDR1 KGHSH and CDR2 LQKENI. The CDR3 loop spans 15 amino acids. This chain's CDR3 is CTSSPRKGDQETQYF. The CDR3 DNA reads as TGTACCAGCTCACCAAGGAAAGGGGACCAAGAGACCCAGTACTTC.

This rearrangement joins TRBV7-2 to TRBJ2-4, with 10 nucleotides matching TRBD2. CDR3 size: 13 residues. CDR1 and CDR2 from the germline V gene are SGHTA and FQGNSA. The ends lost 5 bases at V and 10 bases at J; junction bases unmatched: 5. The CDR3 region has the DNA TGTGCCAGCAGCCCACTAGCGGGAACAATTCAGTACTTC. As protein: CASSPLAGTIQYF.

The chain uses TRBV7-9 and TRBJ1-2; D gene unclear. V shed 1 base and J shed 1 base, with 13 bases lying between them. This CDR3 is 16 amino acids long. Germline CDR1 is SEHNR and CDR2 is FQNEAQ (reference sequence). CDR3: CASSLEANVLNYGYTF. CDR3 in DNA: TGTGCCAGCAGCTTAGAGGCTAACGTCCTTAACTATGGCTACACCTTC.

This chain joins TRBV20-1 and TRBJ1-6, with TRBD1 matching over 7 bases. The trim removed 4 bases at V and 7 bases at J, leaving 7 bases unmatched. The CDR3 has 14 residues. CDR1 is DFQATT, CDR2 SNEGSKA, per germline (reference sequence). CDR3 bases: TGCAGTGCTACTCAGACAGGGTGGAATTCACCCCTCCACTTT. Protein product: CSATQTGWNSPLHF.

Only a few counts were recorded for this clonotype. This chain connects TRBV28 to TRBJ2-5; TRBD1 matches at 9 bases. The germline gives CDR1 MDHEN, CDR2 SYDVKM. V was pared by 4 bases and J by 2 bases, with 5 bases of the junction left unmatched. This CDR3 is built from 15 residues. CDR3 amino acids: CASSSAGTGQETQYF. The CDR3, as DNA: TGTGCCAGCAGTTCCGCCGGGACAGGGCAAGAGACCCAGTACTTC.

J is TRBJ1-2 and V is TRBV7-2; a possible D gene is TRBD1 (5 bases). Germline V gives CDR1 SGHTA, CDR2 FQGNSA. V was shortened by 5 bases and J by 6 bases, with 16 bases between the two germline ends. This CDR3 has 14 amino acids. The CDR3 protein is CASSNNGGEDGYTF. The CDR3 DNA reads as TGTGCCAGCAGCAACAACGGGGGAGAGGATGGCTACACCTTC.

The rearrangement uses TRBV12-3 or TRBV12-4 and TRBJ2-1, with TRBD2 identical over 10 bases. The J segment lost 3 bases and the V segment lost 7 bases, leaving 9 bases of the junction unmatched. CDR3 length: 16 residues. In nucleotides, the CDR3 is TGTGCCAGCATTCCTGCCGGGACTAGCGACTACAATGAGCAGTTCTTC. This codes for CASIPAGTSDYNEQFF.

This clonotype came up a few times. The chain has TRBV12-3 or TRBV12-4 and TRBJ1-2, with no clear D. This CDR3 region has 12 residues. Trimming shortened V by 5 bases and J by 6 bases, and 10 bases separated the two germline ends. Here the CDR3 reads CASSTGSHGYTF. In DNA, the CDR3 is TGTGCCAGCAGTACCGGGTCCCATGGCTACACCTTC.

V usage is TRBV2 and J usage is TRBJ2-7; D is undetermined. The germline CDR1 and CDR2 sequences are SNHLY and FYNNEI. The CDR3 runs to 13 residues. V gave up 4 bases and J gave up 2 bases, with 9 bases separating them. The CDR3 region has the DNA TGTGCCAGCAGTGTTCCCGGAACCTACGAGCAGTACTTC. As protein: CASSVPGTYEQYF. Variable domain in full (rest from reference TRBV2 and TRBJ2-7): EPEVTQTPSHQVTQMGQEVILRCVPISNHLYFYWYRQILGQKVEFLVSFYNNEISEKSEIFDDQFSVERPDGSNFTLKIRSTKLEDSAMYFCASSVPGTYEQYFGPGTRLTVT.

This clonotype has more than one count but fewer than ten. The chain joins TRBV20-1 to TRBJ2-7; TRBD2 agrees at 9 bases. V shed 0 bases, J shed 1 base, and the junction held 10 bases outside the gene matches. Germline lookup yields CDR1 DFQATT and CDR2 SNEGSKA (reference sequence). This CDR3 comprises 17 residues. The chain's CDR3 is CSARDSKRRGGSYEQYF. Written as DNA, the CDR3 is TGCAGTGCTAGAGATTCAAAAAGGCGGGGGGGATCCTACGAGCAGTACTTC.

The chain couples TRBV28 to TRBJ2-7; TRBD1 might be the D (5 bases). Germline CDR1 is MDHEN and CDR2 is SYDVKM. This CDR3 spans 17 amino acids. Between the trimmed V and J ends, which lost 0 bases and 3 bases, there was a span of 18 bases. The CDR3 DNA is TGTGCCAGCAGTTTATGGCGGCCAGGGCTCACCAACTACGAGCAGTACTTC. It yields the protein CASSLWRPGLTNYEQYF.